The 12 T cell receptor beta chains reported below all come from one sample, sequenced in a study of control samples from healthy donors and cancer patients. Clones were read by immunoSEQ multiplex PCR, and TCRdb kept only the in-frame ones, dropping some. The repertoire holds about 58,000 clones, 80% to 90% seen once, with roughly 13% in the top ten. Sequencing was carried out using PBMCs. The receptors stem from a woman aged 55-75 years with lung cancer.

V usage is TRBV3-1 (or the pseudogene TRBV3-2) and J usage is TRBJ2-7; a weak D match, TRBD2 (5 bases). The CDR3 spans 13 residues. The germline CDR1 and CDR2 sequences are LGHDT and YNNKEL (reference sequence). The V end lost 4 bases, the J end lost 6 bases, and 13 bases lay between the germline ends. This CDR3 is CASSPRGSSEQYF. The CDR3 DNA reads as TGTGCCAGCAGCCCCCGCGGGTCGTCCGAGCAGTACTTC.

The rearrangement joins TRBV9 to TRBJ2-2; 8 bases match TRBD1. The CDR3 spans 15 residues. J was trimmed by 4 bases and V by 3 bases; bases with no gene match: 5. The germline CDR1 and CDR2 sequences are SGDLS and YYNGEE. Here the CDR3 reads CASSAWDRPTGELFF. CDR3 bases: TGTGCCAGCAGCGCCTGGGACAGGCCCACCGGGGAGCTGTTTTTT.

The chain has TRBV29-1 and TRBJ2-1, with TRBD1 as a possible D gene (6 bases). The CDR3 consists of 12 residues. The V gene lost 6 bases and the J gene lost 10 bases, with 16 bases spanning the gap. Germline V gene data show CDR1 as SQVTM and CDR2 as ANQGSEA. CDR3 DNA: TGCAGCGTGGGGGCCCTGGGCCGGGAGCAGTTCTTC. Translated, it gives CSVGALGREQFF.

The chain has TRBV5-6 and TRBJ1-4, with TRBD1 matching over 7 bases. The V segment lost 4 bases and the J segment 8 bases; nucleotides outside the gene matches: 8. Germline CDR1 and CDR2: SGHDT and YYEEEE. The CDR3 is 14 residues long. The CDR3, as DNA: TGTGCCAGCAGCATCACAGGGGTCGCCGAAAAACTGTTTTTT. The encoded protein is CASSITGVAEKLFF.

This chain uses TRBV27 with TRBJ2-7, with 8 bases matching TRBD1. Trimming cost V 5 bases and J 3 bases; bases outside gene matches: 9. CDR1 is MNHEY, CDR2 SMNVEV, per germline (reference sequence). The CDR3 is made up of 15 amino acids. Here the CDR3 DNA reads TGTGCCAGCAGTCCCTGGGACAGGTCTGGCTACGAGCAGTACTTC. It specifies CASSPWDRSGYEQYF.

This clone was observed a few times. V usage is TRBV12-3 or TRBV12-4 and J usage is TRBJ2-1; TRBD2 matches at 9 bases. V lost 3 bases and J lost 6; bases outside the gene matches: 0. The CDR3 spans 13 residues. The CDR3 is CASSLTSGNEQFF. The DNA of the CDR3 is TGTGCCAGCAGTTTGACTAGCGGCAATGAGCAGTTCTTC.

V and J are TRBV30 and TRBJ1-5; no reliable D call. Germline CDR1 is GTSNPN and CDR2 is SVGIG (reference sequence). V was clipped by 1 base and J by 3 bases, with 10 bases between them. The CDR3 consists of 14 residues. CDR3 in DNA: TGTGCCTGGAGTGAAAACAGTTTCAATCAGCCCCAGCATTTT. Residues: CAWSENSFNQPQHF.

The chain is built from TRBV5-6 and TRBJ2-2, with D perhaps matching TRBD1 (5 bases). This CDR3 has 14 amino acids. CDR1 SGHDT and CDR2 YYEEEE come from the germline V gene. Deletions cut 5 bases from V and 4 bases from J, with 12 bases between. The CDR3 bases are TGTGCCAGCAGACGGCAGGGTGGCACCGGGGAGCTGTTTTTT. This sequence encodes CASRRQGGTGELFF.

This sequence joins TRBV12-3 or TRBV12-4 and TRBJ1-1; D not resolved. The germline V and J ends were trimmed by 7 bases and 0 bases, with 9 bases remaining between them. There are 13 residues in the CDR3. The CDR3 protein is CASTGLMNTEAFF. CDR3 nucleotide sequence: TGTGCCAGCACGGGCCTCATGAACACTGAAGCTTTCTTT.

The gene calls are TRBV11-3 and TRBJ2-5; 10 bases line up with TRBD2. The CDR3 loop spans 15 amino acids. The V segment lost 5 bases and the J segment 4 bases; nucleotides outside the gene matches: 7. Germline assignment: CDR1 SGHNT and CDR2 YENEEA. The CDR3 is CASSADSSGRETQYF. The DNA of the CDR3 is TGTGCCAGCAGCGCGGACTCTAGCGGGAGAGAGACCCAGTACTTC.

The chain joins TRBV29-1 to TRBJ2-7; 11 bases agree with TRBD2. Germline CDR1 is SQVTM and CDR2 is ANQGSEA. The CDR3 is made up of 14 amino acids. The trim removed 4 bases at V and 3 bases at J, leaving 5 bases unmatched. DNA of the CDR3: TGCAGCGTTGGAGGTAGCGGGGGGGTCTACGAGCAGTACTTC. It codes for CSVGGSGGVYEQYF.

The chain combines TRBV9 with TRBJ1-1; 8 nucleotides match TRBD1. Germline V gene data show CDR1 as SGDLS and CDR2 as YYNGEE. Trimming took 4 bases from V and 5 from J; bases not matched to a gene: 7. The CDR3 sequence is 14 residues long. This chain's CDR3 is CASSPRTGWTEAFF. CDR3 DNA sequence: TGTGCCAGCAGCCCCCGGACAGGGTGGACTGAAGCTTTCTTT.